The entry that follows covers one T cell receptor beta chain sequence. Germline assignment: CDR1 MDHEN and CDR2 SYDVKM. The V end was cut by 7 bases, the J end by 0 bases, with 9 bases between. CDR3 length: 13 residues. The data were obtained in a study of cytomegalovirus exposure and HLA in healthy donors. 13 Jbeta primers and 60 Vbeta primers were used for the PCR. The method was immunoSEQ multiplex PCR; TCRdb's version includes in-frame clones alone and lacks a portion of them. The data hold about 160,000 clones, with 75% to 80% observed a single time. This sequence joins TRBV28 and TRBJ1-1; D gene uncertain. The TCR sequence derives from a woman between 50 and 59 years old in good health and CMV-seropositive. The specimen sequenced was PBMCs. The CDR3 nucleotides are TGTGCCAGCATTTCCACGGTGAACACTGAAGCTTTCTTT. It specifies CASISTVNTEAFF.